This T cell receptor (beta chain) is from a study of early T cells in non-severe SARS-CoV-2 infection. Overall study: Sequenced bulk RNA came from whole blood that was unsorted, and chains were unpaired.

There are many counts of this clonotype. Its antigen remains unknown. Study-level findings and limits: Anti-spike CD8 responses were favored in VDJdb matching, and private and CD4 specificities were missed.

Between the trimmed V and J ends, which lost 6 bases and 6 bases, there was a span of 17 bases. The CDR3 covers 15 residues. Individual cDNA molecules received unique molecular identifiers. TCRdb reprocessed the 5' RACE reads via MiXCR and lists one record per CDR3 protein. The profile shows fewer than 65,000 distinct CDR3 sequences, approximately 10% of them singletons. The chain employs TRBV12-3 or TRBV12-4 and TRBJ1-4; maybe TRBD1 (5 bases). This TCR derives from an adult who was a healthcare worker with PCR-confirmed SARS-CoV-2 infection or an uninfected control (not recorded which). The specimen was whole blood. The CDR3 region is CASSPAGPEDEKLFF. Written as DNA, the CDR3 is TGTGCCAGCAGCCCTGCAGGGCCGGAAGATGAAAAACTGTTTTTT.